This entry is about one TCR beta chain. What it binds is not known. The sample belongs to a study of beta chain features in type 1 diabetes. Sequenced material consisted of expressed TCRB transcripts (all of the isolated RNA was reverse transcribed). Millions of reads, on average, came from each naive, central memory and regulatory T cell sample. The assay was immunoSEQ multiplex PCR, and TCRdb's table has in-frame clones only and misses some. The table includes 680,000 or so clones, 13% detected once. This CDR3 has 14 amino acids. Germline CDR1 and CDR2: SEHNR and FQNEAQ (reference sequence). With 5 bases clipped from V and 9 bases from J, the junction kept 10 bases outside the gene matches. Study findings and constraints: There were fewer insertions and more deletions at the VDJ junctions of type 1 diabetes patients. Unsettled here was the matter of whether HLA type influences TCRB rearrangement. Significant though moderate, a shortening of TCRB CDR3s appeared in all four CD4+ subsets of Type 1 diabetes patients. The naive, central memory and Treg TCRB repertoires looked more alike in patients than they did in healthy donors.

Sequences were obtained from naive CD4+ T cells from blood. This chain links TRBV7-9 with TRBJ2-5, with TRBD1 matching 9 bases. The source of this sequence is a man aged 18 to 29 with type 1 diabetes. CDR3 amino acids: CASSPTGGMESQYF. The CDR3 DNA follows: TGTGCCAGCAGCCCCACAGGGGGCATGGAGTCCCAGTACTTC.